This is a list of T cell receptor beta chains from one sample in a study of T-cell reconstitution after alpha-beta-depleted transplantation in children. TCRdb reanalysed the PCR reads using MiXCR and keeps one entry per CDR3 protein. The repertoire has some 290,000 distinct CDR3 sequences, approximately 9.6% of them found once; the top ten carry around 9.1%. The sequences come from PBMCs from the stem cell graft donor, collected from the stem cell graft. These receptors were collected from a human donor who donated a stem cell graft to a child with SCID. Each CDR3 is given without its conserved first and last residue. Fields, in order: CDR3 protein, CDR3 length, J gene, V gene.

SATGSSYEQY,10,TRBJ2-7,TRBV20-1
SAPGQGGYEQY,11,TRBJ2-7,TRBV20-1
ASSQGRGLVETQY,13,TRBJ2-5,TRBV4-1
ASSPGQGGGEQY,12,TRBJ2-7,TRBV5-1
ASSDGAHLNYGYT,13,TRBJ1-2,TRBV3-1
ASSFTGTGEQY,11,TRBJ2-7,TRBV5-1
SAMQGRLNEKLF,12,TRBJ1-4,TRBV20-1
ASSSRGRTGERNTEAF,16,TRBJ1-1,TRBV7-8
ASSYAVLAGVDTQY,14,TRBJ2-3,TRBV6-5
ASSQAPGPNEKLF,13,TRBJ1-4,TRBV4-1
SVEEKAGGQFYEQF,14,TRBJ2-1,TRBV29-1
SAAHGTSGVVTGELF,15,TRBJ2-2,TRBV20-1
SATLLDTQY,9,TRBJ2-3,TRBV20-1